These 14 T cell receptor beta chains were sequenced from one sample in a study of blood T cell repertoires in COVID-19. Measured with immunoSEQ multiplex PCR; TCRdb has only the in-frame clones, and not every one. The table records 200,000 or so clones, 80% to 90% of them present only once. Sequencing was performed on peripheral blood. The receptors originated from a woman aged 70-85 years with active or convalescent COVID-19.

The chain employs TRBV7-9 and TRBJ1-1; D gene ambiguous. V was pared by 2 bases and J by 5 bases, with 12 bases between. The V gene's germline CDR1 is SEHNR and CDR2 FQNEAQ (reference sequence). The CDR3 is 14 amino acids. The CDR3: CASSLRGGGTEAFF. The CDR3 DNA reads TGTGCCAGCAGCTTACGAGGTGGAGGAACTGAAGCTTTCTTT.

CDR3 in amino acids: CASSLDTGHIQYF. The CDR3 DNA is TGTGCCAGCAGCTTGGATACAGGGCACATTCAGTACTTC. This chain joins TRBV5-8 and TRBJ2-4; a possible D gene is TRBD1 (6 bases). This CDR3 spans 13 amino acids. Germline CDR1 and CDR2: SGHTS and YDEGEE. Trimming removed 0 bases at V and 8 bases at J, with 9 bases between.

The sample holds one count of this clone. The V and J genes are TRBV7-9 and TRBJ2-3; D is unresolved. Trimming removed 5 bases at V and 2 bases at J, with 11 bases between. Germline-derived CDR1 and CDR2 are SEHNR and FQNEAQ (reference sequence). CDR3 length: 14 amino acids. CDR3 amino acids: CASSRQTFTDTQYF. In DNA form, the CDR3 reads TGTGCCAGCAGCAGACAAACCTTCACAGATACGCAGTATTTT. The whole variable domain, remainder taken from reference TRBV7-9 and TRBJ2-3, is DTGVSQNPRHKITKRGQNVTFRCDPISEHNRLYWYRQTLGQGPEFLTYFQNEAQLEKSRLLSDRFSAERPKGSFSTLEIQRTEQGDSAMYLCASSRQTFTDTQYFGPGTRLTVL.

The genes are TRBV5-4 and TRBJ2-2, with 7 positions matching TRBD1. Trimming took 1 base from V and 1 from J; bases not matched to a gene: 1. CDR3 length: 15 amino acids. Germline values: CDR1 SGHNT, CDR2 YYREEE (reference sequence). CDR3 protein: CASSLRDRNTGELFF. The CDR3 nucleotides read TGTGCCAGCAGCTTGAGGGACAGGAACACCGGGGAGCTGTTTTTT.

This clone appeared once. The DNA of the CDR3 is TGTGCCAGCAGTTTAAGGTCGGGGGATACGCAGTATTTT. It is translated as CASSLRSGDTQYF. V usage is TRBV12-3 or TRBV12-4 and J usage is TRBJ2-3; tentatively, D is TRBD2 (5 bases). The CDR3 covers 13 residues. The germline V and J ends were trimmed by 2 bases and 6 bases, with 9 bases remaining between them.

V gene TRBV7-9 combines with J gene TRBJ2-5, with TRBD1 as a possible D gene (8 bases). CDR3 length equals 13 residues. The V end lost 5 bases, the J end lost 4 bases, and 11 bases lay between the germline ends. The V gene's germline CDR1 is SEHNR and CDR2 FQNEAQ (reference sequence). The CDR3 here is CASSNRGGETQYF. The CDR3 DNA sequence: TGTGCCAGCAGCAACAGGGGGGGAGAGACCCAGTACTTC.

This clone came up a few times. The rearrangement uses TRBV7-3 and TRBJ2-2, with D possibly matching TRBD1 (6 bases). Germline CDR1 SGHTA, CDR2 FQGTGA. This CDR3 region has 19 residues. V lost 2 bases and J lost 1, with 20 bases in between. In DNA form, the CDR3 reads TGTGCCAGCAGCTTACACAGGGCAACGGGACGGGGGAACACCGGGGAGCTGTTTTTT. It is translated as CASSLHRATGRGNTGELFF.

V gene TRBV7-8 combines with J gene TRBJ2-7, with D possibly TRBD1 on 6 matching bases. Germline V CDR1 and CDR2: SGHVS, FQNEAQ. The V and J ends lost 5 bases and 2 bases respectively, with 16 bases between them. The CDR3 is 15 residues long. The CDR3 is CASSHPPGVPYEQYF. The CDR3 nucleotides are TGTGCCAGCAGCCACCCTCCAGGGGTCCCCTACGAGCAGTACTTC.

This rearrangement joins TRBV12-3 or TRBV12-4 to TRBJ1-2, with a weak D call TRBD1 (5 bases). The CDR3 is 13 residues long. Trimming removed 2 bases from V and 8 bases from J, with 12 bases in between. The CDR3 sequence is CASSLSGGGGYTF. DNA of the CDR3: TGTGCCAGCAGTTTAAGCGGGGGTGGAGGCTACACCTTC.

The table lists this clone with a count of one. The chain is built from TRBV7-9 and TRBJ1-5; D gene unclear. Germline V gene data show CDR1 as SEHNR and CDR2 as FQNEAQ (reference sequence). CDR3 size: 13 residues. V was shortened by 5 bases and J by 4 bases, with 9 bases between the two germline ends. In nucleotides, the CDR3 is TGTGCCAGCAGCGCCGAGGTAAATCAGCCCCAGCATTTT. This encodes CASSAEVNQPQHF.

This clone is a singleton in its sample. The chain recombines TRBV12-5 with TRBJ1-1; D might be TRBD1 (6 bases). Germline lookup yields CDR1 LGHNT and CDR2 FRNRAP. The CDR3 length is 17 residues. V dropped 6 bases and J dropped 0 bases, with 20 bases sitting between them. The CDR3 region has the DNA TGTGCTAGTGGCTTCTATTCACAGGGCCCCATGAACACTGAAGCTTTCTTT. Residues: CASGFYSQGPMNTEAFF.

This rearrangement joins TRBV5-1 to TRBJ1-1; tentative D call: TRBD1 (5 bases). Deletions cut 4 bases from V and 3 bases from J, with 16 bases between. Germline V gene lookup returns CDR1 SGHRS and CDR2 YFSETQ. The CDR3 sequence is 15 residues long. The CDR3 DNA is TGCGCCAGCAGCCGGACCCGACGGGGGGACACTGAAGCTTTCTTT. Translation: CASSRTRRGDTEAFF.

V is TRBV30 and J is TRBJ2-2; the match to TRBD1 covers 9 bases. This CDR3 comprises 14 residues. With 7 bases clipped from V and 4 bases from J, the junction kept 7 bases outside the gene matches. Per the germline V gene, CDR1 is GTSNPN and CDR2 is SVGIG (reference sequence). CDR3 loop: CAYNRGQGTGELFF. In DNA form, the CDR3 reads TGTGCCTATAACAGGGGGCAGGGCACCGGGGAGCTGTTTTTT.

The chain links TRBV2 to TRBJ2-1; D possibly corresponds to TRBD2 (6 bases). The CDR3 sequence is 13 residues long. V lost 8 bases and J lost 6, with 14 bases in between. Germline CDR1 SNHLY, CDR2 FYNNEI. The CDR3 DNA sequence: TGTGCCAGCTGCTCGGACTACTGCAATGAGCAGTTCTTC. It specifies CASCSDYCNEQFF.